These 3 T cell receptor beta chains were all obtained from the same sample, sequenced in a study of T cell changes during pregnancy in multiple sclerosis. Produced via immunoSEQ multiplex PCR; TCRdb's table is partial and in-frame only. This table has roughly 110,000 clones, around 90% appearing once. Material: peripheral blood, obtained in the third trimester of pregnancy. These receptors came from a female donor in good health, enrolled as a control in a pregnancy study.

This clone was counted a single time. The rearrangement links TRBV7-2 to TRBJ2-7; 10 positions agree with TRBD1. V shed 5 bases, J shed 2 bases, and the junction held 6 bases outside the gene matches. The CDR3 contains 15 residues. Germline V CDR1 and CDR2: SGHTA, FQGNSA. The DNA for the CDR3 is TGTGCCAGCAGCCCCATCGGGACAGGGGCCTACGAGCAGTACTTC. Protein product: CASSPIGTGAYEQYF.

This clone has a single count. The J gene is TRBJ2-7, the V gene TRBV30; 9 bases agree with TRBD1. With V trimmed by 4 bases and J by 1 base, 8 bases remained unmatched. Looked up from germline, CDR1 is GTSNPN and CDR2 is SVGIG (reference sequence). This CDR3 contains 15 residues. The CDR3 sequence: CAWTKDRGASYEQYF. The CDR3 DNA is TGTGCCTGGACCAAGGACAGGGGAGCTTCCTACGAGCAGTACTTC.

The CDR3 loop reads CASSRQGYNYGYTF. DNA of the CDR3: TGTGCCAGCAGCCGACAGGGTTATAACTATGGCTACACCTTC. V and J are TRBV11-2 and TRBJ1-2; 7 positions agree with TRBD1. V lost 5 bases and J lost 1; bases outside the gene matches: 4. There are 14 residues in the CDR3. The germline CDR1 and CDR2 sequences are SGHAT and FQNNGV.